Below, 30 T cell receptor beta chains from the same sample are listed, as sequenced in a study of cytomegalovirus exposure and HLA in healthy donors. Primers for the PCR totalled 60 Vbeta and 13 Jbeta. Sequencing used immunoSEQ multiplex PCR; TCRdb keeps in-frame clones, though not all of them. The profile shows around 140,000 clones, about four fifths of them singletons. Material: PBMCs. The receptors shown here come from a woman in her thirties or forties in good health and CMV-seronegative.

The CDR3 region is CASSPPEFHQPQHF. The CDR3 coding sequence is TGTGCCAGCTCACCTCCCGAGTTTCATCAGCCCCAGCATTTT. The chain carries TRBV18 and TRBJ1-5; D ambiguous. CDR3 size: 14 residues. The germline V and J ends were trimmed by 3 bases and 5 bases, with 11 bases remaining between them. Germline loops: CDR1 KGHSH, CDR2 LQKENI.

The chain combines TRBV5-1 with TRBJ2-1; 11 bases align to TRBD2. Germline values: CDR1 SGHRS, CDR2 YFSETQ. This CDR3 is 17 amino acids long. V gave up 4 bases and J gave up 2 bases; unmatched junction bases: 8. The CDR3 loop reads CASSVPGTSGPYNEQFF. In DNA form, the CDR3 reads TGCGCCAGCAGCGTACCAGGGACTAGCGGACCCTACAATGAGCAGTTCTTC.

The gene calls are TRBV29-1 and TRBJ2-3; D possibly corresponds to TRBD2 (7 bases). The CDR3 length is 13 residues. Per germline, CDR1 SQVTM and CDR2 ANQGSEA. V was shortened by 6 bases and J by 5 bases, with 15 bases between the two germline ends. CDR3 nucleotides: TGCAGCGTAGTGGGGGGGCTCATAGATACGCAGTATTTT. Translating it yields CSVVGGLIDTQYF.

This chain uses TRBV5-1 with TRBJ1-5, with 7 bases matching TRBD1. J lost 4 bases, V lost 0 bases, and 10 bases had no gene match. This CDR3 has 17 amino acids. Germline-derived CDR1 and CDR2 are SGHRS and YFSETQ. Written as DNA, the CDR3 is TGCGCCAGCAGCTTGGGTCCGGGAGGGGGCCCGAATCAGCCCCAGCATTTT. Its translation: CASSLGPGGGPNQPQHF.

This clone was recorded a few times. This chain joins TRBV7-2 and TRBJ1-1; 7 bases align to TRBD1. CDR3 length: 14 residues. Germline CDR1 is SGHTA and CDR2 is FQGNSA. Trimming took 5 bases from V and 8 from J; bases not matched to a gene: 11. CDR3 sequence reads: CASSHAQGQTEAFF. Here the CDR3 DNA reads TGTGCCAGCAGCCACGCCCAGGGACAGACAGAAGCTTTCTTT.

Of note for this clone: Other nucleotide sequences from this sample produce the same CDR3. V is TRBV6-5 and J is TRBJ2-7; D is ambiguous. This CDR3 comprises 13 residues. Trimming stripped 0 bases from V and 1 base from J, with 4 bases between. Looked up from germline, CDR1 is MNHEY and CDR2 is SVGAGI. The CDR3 DNA reads TGTGCCAGCAGTTACTCATCTTCCTACGAGCAGTACTTC. Encoded protein: CASSYSSSYEQYF.

This clone was seen only once. The chain carries TRBV7-8 and TRBJ2-1; TRBD2 agrees at 15 bases. The CDR3 spans 18 residues. CDR1 and CDR2 (germline): SGHVS, FQNEAQ. V lost 7 bases and J lost 2; bases outside the gene matches: 9. The CDR3 loop reads CASNGGTSGGSPYNEQFF. For the CDR3, the DNA is TGTGCCAGCAACGGGGGGACTAGCGGGGGGTCACCCTACAATGAGCAGTTCTTC.

This clone has just a few counts. This chain links TRBV4-3 with TRBJ1-6; 9 bases align to TRBD1. V dropped 2 bases and J dropped 7; count of bases not matched to a gene: 9. Germline lookup yields CDR1 LGHNA and CDR2 YSLEER. The length of the CDR3 is 17 residues. CDR3 loop: CASSQRGVGTGNSPLHF. The CDR3 nucleotides are TGCGCCAGCAGCCAAAGGGGCGTGGGGACAGGGAATTCACCCCTCCACTTT.

This clone was counted only a few times. The chain recombines TRBV9 with TRBJ2-6; D remains unclear. V was shortened by 5 bases and J by 0 bases, with 15 bases between the two germline ends. This CDR3 spans 17 amino acids. Germline V gene sequence: CDR1 SGDLS, CDR2 YYNGEE. In DNA form, the CDR3 reads TGTGCCAGCAGAACCGGGTCCTCAAGCTCTGGGGCCAACGTCCTGACTTTC. It encodes CASRTGSSSSGANVLTF.

Worth noting for this clone: Distinct nucleotide sequences in the sample also encode this CDR3. The rearrangement links TRBV28 to TRBJ1-1, with unresolved D. Per germline, CDR1 MDHEN and CDR2 SYDVKM. V dropped 5 bases and J dropped 2 bases, with 6 bases sitting between them. The CDR3 is 12 amino acids. Written as DNA, the CDR3 is TGTGCCAGCAGTCTCCTAAACACTGAAGCTTTCTTT. It translates to CASSLLNTEAFF.

This chain connects TRBV13 to TRBJ1-1; D gene unclear. There are 11 residues in the CDR3. Trimming took 5 bases from V and 8 from J, leaving 9 bases between them. Germline V gene data show CDR1 as PRHDT and CDR2 as FYEKMQ (reference sequence). CDR3 nucleotides: TGTGCCAGCAGCCGAGGAGGAGAAGCTTTCTTT. This gives the protein CASSRGGEAFF.

The rearrangement joins TRBV7-5 to TRBJ1-2. TRBV7-5 is a known pseudogene. CDR3 length equals 12 residues. The CDR3 protein is CARSSPFYGYTF. In DNA form, the CDR3 reads TGTGCCAGAAGCTCCCCGTTTTATGGCTACACCTTC.

The rearrangement links TRBV5-1 to TRBJ2-7; 9 bases map to TRBD1. Trimming cost V 7 bases and J 2 bases; bases outside gene matches: 7. The CDR3 extends over 14 amino acids. The germline V gene encodes CDR1 SGHRS and CDR2 YFSETQ. The CDR3 reads CASPGQGMTYEQYF. CDR3 DNA: TGCGCCAGCCCCGGACAGGGGATGACCTACGAGCAGTACTTC.

The rearrangement joins TRBV7-8 to TRBJ1-2, with 10 bases aligning to TRBD1. Germline-derived CDR1 and CDR2 are SGHVS and FQNEAQ. The ends lost 5 bases at V and 0 bases at J; junction bases unmatched: 6. The CDR3 is made up of 16 amino acids. The CDR3 DNA is TGTGCCAGCAGCGCCCGGGACAGGGGAACTAACTATGGCTACACCTTC. This codes for CASSARDRGTNYGYTF.

The gene calls are TRBV5-1 and TRBJ2-5; TRBD1 is a possible D gene (7 bases). The CDR3 consists of 14 residues. Germline lookup yields CDR1 SGHRS and CDR2 YFSETQ. The V end lost 0 bases, the J end lost 5 bases, and 11 bases lay between the germline ends. The chain's CDR3 is CASSLEGAGETQYF. The CDR3 DNA sequence: TGCGCCAGCAGCTTGGAGGGGGCGGGGGAGACCCAGTACTTC.

The chain carries TRBV19 and TRBJ1-5, with 8 nucleotides matching TRBD1. Germline-derived CDR1 and CDR2 are LNHDA and SQIVND (reference sequence). V lost 3 bases to trimming and J lost 4 bases; unmatched junction nucleotides: 8. The CDR3 extends over 16 amino acids. CDR3: CASSITGGSRNQPQHF. CDR3 in DNA: TGTGCCAGTAGTATTACAGGGGGTAGTCGGAATCAGCCCCAGCATTTT.

J is TRBJ1-1 and V is TRBV27; D is unresolved. The germline V gene has CDR1 MNHEY and CDR2 SMNVEV (reference sequence). CDR3 length: 10 amino acids. V shed 6 bases and J shed 10 bases, with 9 bases lying between them. The CDR3 nucleotides are TGTGCCAGCAGGAAGGGAGGAGCTTTCTTT. This sequence encodes CASRKGGAFF.

This chain links TRBV5-1 with TRBJ1-5; D not certain. CDR1 is SGHRS, CDR2 YFSETQ, per germline. V was shortened by 0 bases and J by 3 bases, with 7 bases between the two germline ends. The CDR3 runs 14 residues. The CDR3 loop is CASSLGGLNQPQHF. Here the CDR3 DNA reads TGCGCCAGCAGCTTGGGTGGACTCAATCAGCCCCAGCATTTT.

The chain recombines TRBV5-1 with TRBJ1-3; tentative D call: TRBD1 (5 bases). The germline V and J ends were trimmed by 3 bases and 0 bases, with 16 bases remaining between them. Germline V CDR1 and CDR2: SGHRS, YFSETQ. The CDR3 length is 17 residues. The CDR3 bases are TGCGCCAGCAGCTGGAGTCTGGGGGGGACCTCTGGAAACACCATATATTTT. This encodes CASSWSLGGTSGNTIYF. Together with reference TRBV5-1 and TRBJ1-3, the CDR3 gives the full variable domain: KAGVTQTPRYLIKTRGQQVTLSCSPISGHRSVSWYQQTPGQGLQFLFEYFSETQRNKGNFPGRFSGRQFSNSRSEMNVSTLELGDSALYLCASSWSLGGTSGNTIYFGEGSWLTVV.

This clone was observed a handful of times. This chain links TRBV7-2 with TRBJ1-2; TRBD1 matches 9 bases. From germline, CDR1 is SGHTA and CDR2 FQGNSA. Losses at the gene ends were 1 base for V and 4 bases for J; bases not matched to a gene: 10. The CDR3 has 17 residues. The CDR3 nucleotides are TGTGCCAGCAGCTTAGGATCCAACAGGGGGCTGAGCTATGGCTACACCTTC. It codes for CASSLGSNRGLSYGYTF.

The V call is TRBV30, the J call TRBJ2-7, with a possible D match to TRBD2 (6 bases). CDR1 and CDR2 from the germline V gene are GTSNPN and SVGIG (reference sequence). There are 12 residues in the CDR3. The V end lost 3 bases, the J end lost 7 bases, and 13 bases lay between the germline ends. DNA of the CDR3: TGTGCCTGGAGAGGAGTAGCGGTAGAGCAGTACTTC. Its protein is CAWRGVAVEQYF.

The rearrangement links TRBV6-5 to TRBJ1-4; TRBD1 might be the D (5 bases). Per germline, CDR1 MNHEY and CDR2 SVGAGI. The CDR3 spans 13 residues. The germline V and J ends were trimmed by 7 bases and 10 bases, with 16 bases remaining between them. The CDR3 is CASTQTLGGKLFF. The CDR3, as DNA: TGTGCCAGCACCCAGACCTTGGGGGGAAAACTGTTTTTT.

The chain combines TRBV9 with TRBJ2-3, with D hard to call. V lost 0 bases and J 4 bases, leaving 9 bases between the germline ends. This CDR3 is built from 14 residues. Germline CDR1 reads SGDLS; CDR2 reads YYNGEE. The CDR3 DNA reads as TGTGCCAGCAGCGTAGGAGGTTTGGCAGATACGCAGTATTTT. It is translated as CASSVGGLADTQYF. The full variable domain, its missing parts supplied by reference TRBV9 and TRBJ2-3, is DSGVTQTPKHLITATGQRVTLRCSPRSGDLSVYWYQQSLDQGLQFLIQYYNGEERAKGNILERFSAQQFPDLHSELNLSSLELGDSALYFCASSVGGLADTQYFGPGTRLTVL.

This clone was counted a few times. This rearrangement joins TRBV27 to TRBJ2-7, with 9 bases lining up with TRBD1. The V gene end was trimmed by 6 bases and the J gene end by 4 bases; junction bases not matched to a gene: 7. Looked up from germline, CDR1 is MNHEY and CDR2 is SMNVEV (reference sequence). The length of the CDR3 is 14 residues. As DNA, the CDR3 is TGTGCCAGCAGCCGACAGGGGGTGGGATACGAGCAGTACTTC. Translating it yields CASSRQGVGYEQYF.

The rearrangement links TRBV10-1 to TRBJ1-3; no firm D call. The length of the CDR3 is 15 residues. The V gene's germline CDR1 is WNHNN and CDR2 SYGVQD (reference sequence). Trimming pared 2 bases from V and 0 bases from J, leaving 8 bases between. Here the CDR3 reads CASSEGSLSGNTIYF. CDR3 bases: TGCGCCAGCAGTGAGGGCTCCCTCTCTGGAAACACCATATATTTT.

This rearrangement joins TRBV5-1 to TRBJ1-2; D remains ambiguous. The CDR3 runs 15 residues. V lost 0 bases and J lost 0, with 9 bases in between. Germline CDR1 SGHRS, CDR2 YFSETQ. CDR3: CASSLERPANYGYTF. CDR3 DNA sequence: TGCGCCAGCAGCTTGGAGCGTCCGGCTAACTATGGCTACACCTTC. Full variable domain (outside the CDR3, taken from reference TRBV5-1 and TRBJ1-2): KAGVTQTPRYLIKTRGQQVTLSCSPISGHRSVSWYQQTPGQGLQFLFEYFSETQRNKGNFPGRFSGRQFSNSRSEMNVSTLELGDSALYLCASSLERPANYGYTFGSGTRLTVV.

The CDR3 DNA follows: TGCAGCGTTGAAGATTCCGGGACTATGAACACTGAAGCTTTCTTT. Amino acids: CSVEDSGTMNTEAFF. The V call is TRBV29-1, the J call TRBJ1-1; maybe TRBD1 (5 bases). V was trimmed by 0 bases and J by 0 bases, leaving 11 bases between them. Germline CDR1 SQVTM, CDR2 ANQGSEA. The CDR3 contains 15 residues.

The chain employs TRBV7-9 and TRBJ2-3, with D possibly TRBD1 on 5 matching bases. The V gene's germline CDR1 is SEHNR and CDR2 FQNEAQ (reference sequence). Trimming removed 1 base from V and 5 bases from J, with 13 bases in between. The CDR3 is 15 residues long. CDR3 in amino acids: CASSLGGAGGDTQYF. In nucleotides, the CDR3 is TGTGCCAGCAGCTTAGGTGGGGCAGGTGGAGATACGCAGTATTTT.

The chain is built from TRBV14 and TRBJ1-2; D not certain. Trimming pared 3 bases from V and 5 bases from J, leaving 16 bases between. CDR1 SGHDN and CDR2 FVKESK come from the germline V gene. The CDR3 runs 15 residues. The CDR3 reads CASSHKNEREYGYTF. The CDR3 DNA is TGTGCCAGCAGCCATAAGAATGAGAGGGAATATGGCTACACCTTC.

The chain employs TRBV5-4 and TRBJ1-1; D not certain. The length of the CDR3 is 16 residues. Trimming took 4 bases from V and 0 from J, leaving 16 bases between them. The germline V gene has CDR1 SGHNT and CDR2 YYREEE (reference sequence). CDR3 sequence reads: CASSAPNRFMNTEAFF. The CDR3 nucleotides are TGTGCCAGCAGCGCGCCCAACAGATTCATGAACACTGAAGCTTTCTTT.